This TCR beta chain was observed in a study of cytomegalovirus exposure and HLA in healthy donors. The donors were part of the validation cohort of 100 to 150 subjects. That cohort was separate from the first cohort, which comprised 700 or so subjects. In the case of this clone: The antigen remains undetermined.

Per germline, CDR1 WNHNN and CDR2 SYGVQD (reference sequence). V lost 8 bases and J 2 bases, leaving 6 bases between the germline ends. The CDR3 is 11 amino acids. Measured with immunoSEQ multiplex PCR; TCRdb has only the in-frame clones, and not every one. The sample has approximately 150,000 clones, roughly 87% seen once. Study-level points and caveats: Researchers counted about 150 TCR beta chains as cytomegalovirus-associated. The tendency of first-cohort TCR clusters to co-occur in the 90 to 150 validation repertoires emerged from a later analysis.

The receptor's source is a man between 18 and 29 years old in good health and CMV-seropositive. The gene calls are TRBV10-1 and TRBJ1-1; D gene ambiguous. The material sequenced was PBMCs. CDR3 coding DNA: TGCGCCAGCTCGGGTAACACTGAAGCTTTCTTT. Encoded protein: CASSGNTEAFF.